This T cell receptor beta chain emerged from a study of cytomegalovirus exposure and HLA in healthy donors. Study results and limitations: Reports showed the classifier diagnosing cytomegalovirus status with high specificity and sensitivity. The study labeled 170 or so TCR beta chains cytomegalovirus-associated. First-cohort TCR clusters were later found to tend to co-occur in the roughly 130 validation repertoires.

CDR1 SNHLY and CDR2 FYNNEI come from the germline V gene. V was clipped by 4 bases and J by 1 base, with 10 bases between them. CDR3 length: 15 residues. Details on this clone: Its antigen is not identified.

The assay was immunoSEQ multiplex PCR, and TCRdb's table has in-frame clones only and misses some. The table has roughly 200,000 clones, around nine tenths seen once. The chain employs TRBV2 and TRBJ2-2; D is uncertain. The source material was PBMCs. This TCR was sampled from a man younger than 45 in good health and CMV-seropositive. CDR3 sequence: CASSGLVRNTGELFF. The CDR3 coding sequence is TGTGCCAGCAGTGGGCTGGTGAGGAACACCGGGGAGCTGTTTTTT.